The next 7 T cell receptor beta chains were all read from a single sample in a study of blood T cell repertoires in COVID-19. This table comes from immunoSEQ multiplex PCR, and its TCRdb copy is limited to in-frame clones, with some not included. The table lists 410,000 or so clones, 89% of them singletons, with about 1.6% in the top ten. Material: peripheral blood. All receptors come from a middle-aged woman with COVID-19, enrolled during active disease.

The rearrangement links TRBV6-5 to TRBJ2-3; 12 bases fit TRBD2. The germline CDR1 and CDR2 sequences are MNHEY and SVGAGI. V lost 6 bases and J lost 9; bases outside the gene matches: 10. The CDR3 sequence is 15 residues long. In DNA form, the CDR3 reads TGTGCCAGCAGCCAGACTAGCGGGGGAGGAGGGACGCAGTATTTT. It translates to CASSQTSGGGGTQYF.

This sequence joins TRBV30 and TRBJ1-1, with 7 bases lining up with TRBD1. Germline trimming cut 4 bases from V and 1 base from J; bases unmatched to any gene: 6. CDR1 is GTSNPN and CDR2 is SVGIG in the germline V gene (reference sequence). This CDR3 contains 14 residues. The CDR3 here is CAWTRGTENTEAFF. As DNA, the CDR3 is TGTGCCTGGACCCGCGGGACAGAGAACACTGAAGCTTTCTTT.

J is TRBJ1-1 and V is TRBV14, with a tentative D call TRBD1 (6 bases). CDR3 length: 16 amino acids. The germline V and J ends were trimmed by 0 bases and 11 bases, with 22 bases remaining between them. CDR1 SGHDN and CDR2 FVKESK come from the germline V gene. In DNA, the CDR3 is TGTGCCAGCAGCCAAGACCCTAGTTGGGGGCCTTCGGGTGCTTTCTTT. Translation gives CASSQDPSWGPSGAFF.

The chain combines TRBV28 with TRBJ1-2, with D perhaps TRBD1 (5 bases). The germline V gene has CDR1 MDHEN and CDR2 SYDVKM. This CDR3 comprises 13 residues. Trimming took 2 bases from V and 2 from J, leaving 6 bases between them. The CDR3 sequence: CASSLDRNYGYTF. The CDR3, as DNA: TGTGCCAGCAGTTTAGACAGAAACTATGGCTACACCTTC.

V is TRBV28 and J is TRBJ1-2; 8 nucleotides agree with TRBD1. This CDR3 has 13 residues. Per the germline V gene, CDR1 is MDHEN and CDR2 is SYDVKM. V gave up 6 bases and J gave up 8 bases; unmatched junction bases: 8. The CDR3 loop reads CASSQTGARGYTF. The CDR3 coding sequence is TGTGCCAGCAGCCAGACAGGGGCGCGGGGCTACACCTTC.

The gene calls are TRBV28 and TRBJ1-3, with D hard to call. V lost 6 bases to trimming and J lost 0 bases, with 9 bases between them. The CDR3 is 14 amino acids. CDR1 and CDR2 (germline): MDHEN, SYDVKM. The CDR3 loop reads CASSVLNSGNTIYF. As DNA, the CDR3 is TGTGCCAGCAGCGTCTTAAACTCTGGAAACACCATATATTTT.

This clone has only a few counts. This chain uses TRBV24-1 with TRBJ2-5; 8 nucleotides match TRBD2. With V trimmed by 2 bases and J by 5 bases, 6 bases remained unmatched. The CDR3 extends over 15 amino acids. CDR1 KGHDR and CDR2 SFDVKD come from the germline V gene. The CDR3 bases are TGTGCCACCAGTGATTCCACCTCGGGGGGGGAGACCCAGTACTTC. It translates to CATSDSTSGGETQYF.